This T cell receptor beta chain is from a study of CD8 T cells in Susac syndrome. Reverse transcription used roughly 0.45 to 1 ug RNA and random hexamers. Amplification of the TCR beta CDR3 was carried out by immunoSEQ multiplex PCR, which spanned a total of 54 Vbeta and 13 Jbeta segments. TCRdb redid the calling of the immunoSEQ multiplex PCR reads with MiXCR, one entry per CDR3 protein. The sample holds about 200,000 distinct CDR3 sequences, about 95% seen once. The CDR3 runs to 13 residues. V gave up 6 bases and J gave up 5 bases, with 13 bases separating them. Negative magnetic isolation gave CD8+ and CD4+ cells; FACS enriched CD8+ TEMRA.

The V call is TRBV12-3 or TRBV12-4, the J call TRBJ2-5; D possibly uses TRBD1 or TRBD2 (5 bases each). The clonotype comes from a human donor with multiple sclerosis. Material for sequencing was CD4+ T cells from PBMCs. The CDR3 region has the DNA TGTGCCAGCAGGGGGACCTCCCGGGAGACCCAGTACTTC. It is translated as CASRGTSRETQYF.